A selection of T cell receptor beta chains follows, all from one sample in a study of cytomegalovirus exposure and HLA in healthy donors. The method was immunoSEQ multiplex PCR; TCRdb's version includes in-frame clones alone and lacks a portion of them. The sample has more than 90,000 clones. Input material: PBMCs. These receptors were obtained from a man in his forties or fifties in good health and CMV-seropositive. Both conserved end residues are part of each CDR3. The D gene is left open where the match is weak. The size field is filled for only some rows; it gives once, few, many or a size class.

DNA | CDR3 | J | size | D | V
TGTGCCAGCAGCGGCGGTGTGTCCTACGAGCAGTACTTC | CASSGGVSYEQYF | TRBJ2-7 | NA | NA | TRBV9
TGTGCCAGCTCTACTGCGGGAGGTCCCTACAATGAGCAGTTCTTC | CASSTAGGPYNEQFF | TRBJ2-1 | NA | TRBD2 | TRBV7-2
TGTGCCAGCAGTTACTCGGTAGCAACTAATGAAAAACTGTTTTTT | CASSYSVATNEKLFF | TRBJ1-4 | NA | NA | TRBV6-6
TGTGCCAGCAGTAACCCGGGGGGGGGCACTGAAGCTTTCTTT | CASSNPGGGTEAFF | TRBJ1-1 | NA | NA | TRBV6-1
TGTGCCAGCAGCTTCCGGACAGGGGGCAACACTGAAGCTTTCTTT | CASSFRTGGNTEAFF | TRBJ1-1 | NA | TRBD1 | TRBV11-2
TGTGCCAGCAGCAGGGGACTGGCTACAGATACGCAGTATTTT | CASSRGLATDTQYF | TRBJ2-3 | medium-sized | NA | TRBV7-2
TGTGCCAGCTCACCGGGACAGGGGGCGCGAGAGCAGTACTTC | CASSPGQGAREQYF | TRBJ2-7 | NA | TRBD1 | TRBV18
TGTGCCAGCAGCCAATCGGGGGGCGCAGATACGCAGTATTTT | CASSQSGGADTQYF | TRBJ2-3 | NA | NA | TRBV9
TGTGCCAGCAAGGAGATCACCGGGGAGCTGTTTTTT | CASKEITGELFF | TRBJ2-2 | NA | NA | TRBV6-5
TGTGCCAGCAGTAACCGGACTAGCGGGTTGGAGACCCAGTACTTC | CASSNRTSGLETQYF | TRBJ2-5 | NA | TRBD2 | TRBV28
TGTGCCAGCAGGCCTCGGACAGGGGGTTCCTACGGCTACACCTTC | CASRPRTGGSYGYTF | TRBJ1-2 | NA | TRBD1 | TRBV28
TGCGCCAGCAGCTACGACAGGGTTAACACCGGGGAGCTGTTTTTT | CASSYDRVNTGELFF | TRBJ2-2 | NA | TRBD1 | TRBV5-1
TGTGCCAGCAGCCAAGGGCAGTCCTACGAGCAGTACTTC | CASSQGQSYEQYF | TRBJ2-7 | NA | NA | TRBV14
TGTGCCAGCAGCGTAGCTTACAGGGGGTCTGGAAACACCATATATTTT | CASSVAYRGSGNTIYF | TRBJ1-3 | NA | TRBD1 | TRBV9
TGTGCCAGCAGTGCCGTGGGACAGGGTAAAAATAGTCAGCCCCAGCATTTT | CASSAVGQGKNSQPQHF | TRBJ1-5 | NA | TRBD1 | TRBV2
TGTGCCAGCAGCGATAGCTTCGCTACCTATGAGCAGTTCTTC | CASSDSFATYEQFF | TRBJ2-1 | NA | NA | TRBV11-2
TGTGCCAGCAGACCCCTAATGCAAAGATTTTGGGGGCGAGCGCGAGGCAATGAGCAGTTCTTC | CASRPLMQRFWGRARGNEQFF | TRBJ2-1 | NA | NA | TRBV27
TGCGCCAGCAGTCAAGACTCCCCCCTCAGGACCCAGTACTTC | CASSQDSPLRTQYF | TRBJ2-5 | NA | NA | TRBV10-2
TGTGCCAGCAGCGTAGTAGGGAGCACTGAAGCTTTCTTT | CASSVVGSTEAFF | TRBJ1-1 | NA | NA | TRBV9
TGTGCCAGTAGTATGAGTAAGAGCGGGGTAGATACGCAGTATTTT | CASSMSKSGVDTQYF | TRBJ2-3 | NA | TRBD2 | TRBV19
TGTGCCAGCGCTGGGCCCGGGACAGGGAGGGTTGGGCAGTACTTC | CASAGPGTGRVGQYF | TRBJ2-7 | NA | TRBD1 | TRBV2
TGTGCCAGCAGCCAAGTCCCTTTTACGCAGTATTTT | CASSQVPFTQYF | TRBJ2-3 | NA | NA | TRBV14
TGTGCCAGCAGCTATAGCGGGCCGCCCGGGAGCTCCTACGAGCAGTACTTC | CASSYSGPPGSSYEQYF | TRBJ2-7 | NA | TRBD2 | TRBV7-3
TGCAGCGGTGCACGCGGGTTGGATGAGCAGTTCTTC | CSGARGLDEQFF | TRBJ2-1 | NA | NA | TRBV29-1
TGTGCCAGCCTGACTCCGAACACCGGGGAGCTGTTTTTT | CASLTPNTGELFF | TRBJ2-2 | NA | NA | TRBV5-6
TGTGCCAGCAGCCATCATCAGGGGGATGGCTACACCTTC | CASSHHQGDGYTF | TRBJ1-2 | NA | TRBD1 | TRBV11-2
TGTGCCAGCAGCTTAGCAGGGGGCAAGGGCACTGAAGCTTTCTTT | CASSLAGGKGTEAFF | TRBJ1-1 | NA | TRBD1 | TRBV13
TGCGCCAGCAGCGTCGCGGGACGTAGGGACACTGAAGCTTTCTTT | CASSVAGRRDTEAFF | TRBJ1-1 | NA | NA | TRBV5-1
TGTGCCAGCACCCAATGGGGGGTCCCTAATGAAAAACTGTTTTTT | CASTQWGVPNEKLFF | TRBJ1-4 | NA | NA | TRBV2
TGTGCCAGCAGCGTGAAAGGGGCAGGAATAGATCAGCCCCAGCATTTT | CASSVKGAGIDQPQHF | TRBJ1-5 | NA | NA | TRBV11-3
TGTGCCAGCAGCCAAGGGGTGGGGGGGTTTGAGTACTTC | CASSQGVGGFEYF | TRBJ2-7 | NA | TRBD2 | TRBV4-2
TGTGCCAGCAGCCCAAGACAGGGCTTAGGCTATGGCTACACCTTC | CASSPRQGLGYGYTF | TRBJ1-2 | NA | TRBD1 | TRBV5-4
TGTGCCAGCAGCTTGTATCCAGGGAGGAACGAGCAGTACTTC | CASSLYPGRNEQYF | TRBJ2-7 | NA | NA | TRBV5-4
TGTGCCAGCAGTTCTCTCCAGGGAAACACCATATATTTT | CASSSLQGNTIYF | TRBJ1-3 | NA | NA | TRBV2
TGTGCCAGCAGCTTAGGGGAAGGACAGGGGGGGACTGAAGCTTTCTTT | CASSLGEGQGGTEAFF | TRBJ1-1 | NA | TRBD1 | TRBV5-4
TGTGCCAGCAGCCGCAGACTAGCGGGAGAGGCCACAGATACGCAGTATTTT | CASSRRLAGEATDTQYF | TRBJ2-3 | NA | TRBD2 | TRBV9
TGTGCCAGCAGCCCCCGTGGGGGGGCCTACGAGCAGTACTTC | CASSPRGGAYEQYF | TRBJ2-7 | NA | TRBD2 | TRBV7-2
TGTGCCAGCAAGGGGGCAGGGCGGTACTCTGGGGCCAACGTCCTGACTTTC | CASKGAGRYSGANVLTF | TRBJ2-6 | NA | TRBD1 | TRBV28
TGTGCCAGCAGCCAAGTCGGGAGCTCCTACGAGCAGTACTTC | CASSQVGSSYEQYF | TRBJ2-7 | NA | NA | TRBV14
TGTGCCAGCAGCTTGTCGCGGCGACAGGGGGTGTACAATGAGCAGTTCTTC | CASSLSRRQGVYNEQFF | TRBJ2-1 | NA | TRBD1 | TRBV5-4
TGTGCCAGCAGTCAGGGACTAGGGGGCACAGATACGCAGTATTTT | CASSQGLGGTDTQYF | TRBJ2-3 | NA | TRBD2 | TRBV7-2
TGTGCCCAAGGGGACAGATATGGCTACACCTTC | CAQGDRYGYTF | TRBJ1-2 | NA | TRBD1 | TRBV30
TGTGCCAGCAATCCGGGACAAACTTTCTACGAGCAGTACTTC | CASNPGQTFYEQYF | TRBJ2-7 | NA | NA | TRBV11-2
TGTGCCAGCGGACGAGTCAGGGTCAGACCAGAGCAGTTCTTC | CASGRVRVRPEQFF | TRBJ2-1 | NA | NA | TRBV27
TGCGCCAGCAGTGAGTTCTCAGGGGGCACAAAGAGTGGAAACACCATATATTTT | CASSEFSGGTKSGNTIYF | TRBJ1-3 | medium-sized | TRBD1 | TRBV10-2
TGTGCCAGCAGCCCAACAGGGTCCCCCGGGGAGCTGTTTTTT | CASSPTGSPGELFF | TRBJ2-2 | NA | NA | TRBV7-9
TGTGCCAGCAGCTTTCGGGCCGGGGAGCTGTTTTTT | CASSFRAGELFF | TRBJ2-2 | NA | NA | TRBV7-6
TGCGCCAGCAGCCAAGAGAGCGCGGGTTGGGGGGCCAACGTCCTGACTTTC | CASSQESAGWGANVLTF | TRBJ2-6 | NA | NA | TRBV4-1
TGTGCCAGCAGTTACTTGGACTCTACCTACGAGCAGTACTTC | CASSYLDSTYEQYF | TRBJ2-7 | NA | NA | TRBV6-6
TGTGCCAGCAGTTTGAACGGGGTGAGGGCCAACGTCCTGACTTTC | CASSLNGVRANVLTF | TRBJ2-6 | NA | NA | TRBV28
TGTGCCATCAGTTACGGACAGGGTGGTACCGGGGAGCTGTTTTTT | CAISYGQGGTGELFF | TRBJ2-2 | NA | TRBD1 | TRBV10-3
TGCAGCGTTGTACATGGGGCGCCCGAGCAGTACTTC | CSVVHGAPEQYF | TRBJ2-7 | NA | NA | TRBV29-1
TGTGCCAGTAGTATAGATCGTATAGGGACAGGGCGAAACACTGAAGCTTTCTTT | CASSIDRIGTGRNTEAFF | TRBJ1-1 | NA | TRBD1 | TRBV19
TGTGCCAGCAGTACCCCCCGGGACAGGATAACCTACGAGCAGTACTTC | CASSTPRDRITYEQYF | TRBJ2-7 | NA | TRBD1 | TRBV6-6
TGTGCCAGCAGTTTTGACGCGGGAGCTGGGCTCGAGCAGTACTTC | CASSFDAGAGLEQYF | TRBJ2-7 | NA | TRBD2 | TRBV28
TGTGCCAGCAGTAGAGCGGGGAGGGGCACAGATACGCAGTATTTT | CASSRAGRGTDTQYF | TRBJ2-3 | NA | TRBD2 | TRBV6-5
TGTGCCAGCAGCGAGGGATTGGGTAATACGCAGTATTTT | CASSEGLGNTQYF | TRBJ2-3 | NA | NA | TRBV11-3
TGCAGTGCATGGAGGAATGAGCAGTTCTTC | CSAWRNEQFF | TRBJ2-1 | NA | NA | TRBV20-1
TGTGCCAGTAGTACAAGCACAGGGGCTACTGAAGCTTTCTTT | CASSTSTGATEAFF | TRBJ1-1 | NA | TRBD1 | TRBV19
TGCGCCAGCAGCTTGGCCGGGACAGGGGGCTACGAGCAGTACTTC | CASSLAGTGGYEQYF | TRBJ2-7 | NA | TRBD1 | TRBV5-1